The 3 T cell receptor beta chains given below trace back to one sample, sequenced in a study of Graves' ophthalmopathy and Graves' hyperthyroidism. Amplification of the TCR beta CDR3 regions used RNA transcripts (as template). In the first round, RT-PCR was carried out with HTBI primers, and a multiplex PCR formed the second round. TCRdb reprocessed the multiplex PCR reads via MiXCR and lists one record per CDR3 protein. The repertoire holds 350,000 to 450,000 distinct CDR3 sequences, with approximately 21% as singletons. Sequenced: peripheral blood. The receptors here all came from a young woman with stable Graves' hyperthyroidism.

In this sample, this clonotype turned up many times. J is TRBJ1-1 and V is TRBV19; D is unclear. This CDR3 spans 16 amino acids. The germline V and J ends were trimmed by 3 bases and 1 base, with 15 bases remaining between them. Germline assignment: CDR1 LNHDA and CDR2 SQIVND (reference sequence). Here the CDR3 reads CASSMEPTHWNTEAFF. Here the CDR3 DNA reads TGTGCCAGTAGTATGGAGCCCACCCATTGGAACACTGAAGCTTTCTTT.

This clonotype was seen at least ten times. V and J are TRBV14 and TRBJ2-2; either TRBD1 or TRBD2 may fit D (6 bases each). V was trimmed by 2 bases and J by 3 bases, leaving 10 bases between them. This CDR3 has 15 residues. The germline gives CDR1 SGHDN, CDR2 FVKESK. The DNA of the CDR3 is TGTGCCAGCAGCCAATACAGGGAGGACACCGGGGAGCTGTTTTTT. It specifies CASSQYREDTGELFF.

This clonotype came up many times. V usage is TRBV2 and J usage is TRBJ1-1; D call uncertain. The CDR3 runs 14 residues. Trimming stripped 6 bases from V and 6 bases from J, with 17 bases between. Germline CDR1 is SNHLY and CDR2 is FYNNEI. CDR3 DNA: TGTGCCAGCAGGTCAGGTGGCAGGCGGTCTGAAGCTTTCTTT. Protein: CASRSGGRRSEAFF.